The 10 T cell receptor beta chains listed next were all sequenced from one sample in a study of chemoradiotherapy in HPV16-positive cancers (dated 2022 in TCRdb). Libraries were constructed by the immunoSEQ multiplex PCR assay. TCRdb carries this immuneACCESS record with in-frame sequences only. Its versions omit some clonotypes, under half of them owing to an unresolved V gene in the studies checked, with the rest unexplained. The sample profile shows about 12,000 clones; 55% to 75% of them were found once. The ten largest clones capture 7.5% to 8.5% of the sample. The sample was gathered from a patient who underwent chemoradiotherapy. The receptors derive from a human donor with HPV-associated anogenital cancer.

This clone has more than one count but fewer than ten. The V call is TRBV7-9, the J call TRBJ2-5; 10 positions match TRBD2. Germline V gene lookup returns CDR1 SEHNR and CDR2 FQNEAQ (reference sequence). This CDR3 has 17 residues. J was trimmed by 0 bases and V by 2 bases; bases with no gene match: 6. Here the CDR3 reads CASSLITSGMYQETQYF. As DNA, the CDR3 is TGTGCCAGCAGCTTAATTACTAGCGGGATGTACCAAGAGACCCAGTACTTC. The whole variable domain, remainder taken from reference TRBV7-9 and TRBJ2-5, is DTGVSQNPRHKITKRGQNVTFRCDPISEHNRLYWYRQTLGQGPEFLTYFQNEAQLEKSRLLSDRFSAERPKGSFSTLEIQRTEQGDSAMYLCASSLITSGMYQETQYFGPGTRLLVL.

The V call is TRBV9, the J call TRBJ2-4; 16 positions agree with TRBD2. The CDR3 is 17 amino acids. Trimming removed 0 bases from V and 11 bases from J; junction bases left unmatched: 8. CDR1 and CDR2 (germline): SGDLS, YYNGEE. Written as DNA, the CDR3 is TGTGCCAGCAGCGTAGGGAAGGGACTAGCGGGAGGGGGTGTTCAGTACTTC. This translates into CASSVGKGLAGGGVQYF. Full variable domain (remainder filled in from reference TRBV9 and TRBJ2-4): DSGVTQTPKHLITATGQRVTLRCSPRSGDLSVYWYQQSLDQGLQFLIQYYNGEERAKGNILERFSAQQFPDLHSELNLSSLELGDSALYFCASSVGKGLAGGGVQYFGAGTRLSVL.

The chain recombines TRBV4-1 with TRBJ1-6; D is undetermined. The length of the CDR3 is 16 residues. Germline-derived CDR1 and CDR2 are MGHRA and YSYEKL. The V end lost 0 bases, the J end lost 4 bases, and 10 bases lay between the germline ends. CDR3 residues: CASSQESDGYNSPLHF. CDR3 sequence (DNA): TGCGCCAGCAGCCAAGAATCCGACGGGTATAATTCACCCCTCCACTTT.

This clone is a singleton in its sample. The chain links TRBV15 to TRBJ2-1; TRBD1 is a possible D gene (5 bases). Trimming pared 0 bases from V and 3 bases from J, leaving 9 bases between. This CDR3 has 15 residues. In germline, CDR1 is LNHNV, CDR2 YYDKDF (reference sequence). This chain's CDR3 is CATSRDGAGYNEQFF. As DNA, the CDR3 is TGTGCCACCAGCAGAGATGGGGCCGGCTACAATGAGCAGTTCTTC. Full variable domain (remainder filled in from reference TRBV15 and TRBJ2-1): DAMVIQNPRYQVTQFGKPVTLSCSQTLNHNVMYWYQQKSSQAPKLLFHYYDKDFNNEADTPDNFQSRRPNTSFCFLDIRSPGLGDTAMYLCATSRDGAGYNEQFFGPGTRLTVL.

The V call is TRBV5-6, the J call TRBJ1-1; TRBD1 matches at 8 bases. V shed 1 base and J 7 bases; nucleotides not matched to a gene: 9. The CDR3 has 15 amino acids. Germline CDR1 and CDR2: SGHDT and YYEEEE. CDR3 coding DNA: TGTGCCAGCAGCTTGTTCGACAGGGGATGGGATGAAGCTTTCTTT. Encoded protein: CASSLFDRGWDEAFF. Full variable domain (remainder filled in from reference TRBV5-6 and TRBJ1-1): DAGVTQSPTHLIKTRGQQVTLRCSPKSGHDTVSWYQQALGQGPQFIFQYYEEEERQRGNFPDRFSGHQFPNYSSELNVNALLLGDSALYLCASSLFDRGWDEAFFGQGTRLTVV.

The chain employs TRBV6-1 and TRBJ1-5; D is perhaps TRBD1 (6 bases). There are 15 residues in the CDR3. Trimming removed 8 bases from V and 0 bases from J, with 14 bases in between. The germline V gene encodes CDR1 MNHNS and CDR2 SASEGT. The CDR3 loop is CASSRGTFSNQPQHF. CDR3 nucleotides: TGTGCCAGCTCCCGTGGGACATTTAGCAATCAGCCCCAGCATTTT.

The chain joins TRBV18 to TRBJ2-7; 10 nucleotides agree with TRBD1. The junction had 10 bases not matched to a gene; V was cut back by 5 bases and J by 6 bases. CDR3 length: 15 amino acids. Germline assignment: CDR1 KGHSH and CDR2 LQKENI. CDR3 sequence: CASSTTGGAEGEQYF. The CDR3 nucleotides are TGTGCCAGCTCAACGACAGGGGGCGCAGAAGGCGAGCAGTACTTC.

V is TRBV19 and J is TRBJ1-1, with 8 bases fitting TRBD1. V lost 5 bases, J lost 5 bases, and 4 bases stayed unmatched. The CDR3 is 13 amino acids. Per the germline V gene, CDR1 is LNHDA and CDR2 is SQIVND (reference sequence). The CDR3 reads CASSPGGRTEAFF. The CDR3, as DNA: TGTGCCAGTAGTCCAGGGGGCCGAACTGAAGCTTTCTTT. The full variable domain, in which reference TRBV19 and TRBJ1-1 provide the parts outside the CDR3, is DGGITQSPKYLFRKEGQNVTLSCEQNLNHDAMYWYRQDPGQGLRLIYYSQIVNDFQKGDIAEGYSVSREKKESFPLTVTSAQKNPTAFYLCASSPGGRTEAFFGQGTRLTVV.

The V and J genes are TRBV9 and TRBJ2-3; 8 bases fit TRBD1. V dropped 0 bases and J dropped 0; count of bases not matched to a gene: 6. The CDR3 extends over 17 amino acids. The germline gives CDR1 SGDLS, CDR2 YYNGEE. The CDR3 spells CASSVVGQGASTDTQYF. CDR3 coding DNA: TGTGCCAGCAGCGTAGTGGGTCAGGGGGCCAGCACAGATACGCAGTATTTT.

The chain employs TRBV5-1 and TRBJ2-2; perhaps TRBD2 as D (5 bases). The V and J ends lost 4 bases and 1 base respectively, with 17 bases between them. The CDR3 sequence is 17 residues long. Germline V lookup: CDR1 SGHRS, CDR2 YFSETQ. The DNA for the CDR3 is TGCGCCAGCAGCCCCTATTCTAGCAATCTGAACACCGGGGAGCTGTTTTTT. This codes for CASSPYSSNLNTGELFF.